A selection of T cell receptor beta chains follows, all from one sample in a study of T-cell reconstitution after alpha-beta-depleted transplantation in children. TCRdb recomputed calls from the PCR reads with MiXCR, one row per CDR3 protein. In the table there are tens of thousands of distinct CDR3 sequences, 15% to 20% of which are singletons. Sample: PBMCs, mostly from graft donor cells, taken 60 days after TCRalphabeta/CD19-depleted stem cell transplant. The receptors come from a male patient aged 2-15 years who had a stem cell transplant for acute lymphoblastic leukemia, so the T cells may come from the graft donor. The CDR3 runs from the conserved cysteine through the conserved F or W. Fields, in order: V gene, clone size, J gene, D gene, CDR3 protein. D genes are given only for firm matches. Some rows mark clone size as missing; the rest say once, few, many or name a class of expanded clone.

v_gene: TRBV29-1
abundance: many
j_gene: TRBJ2-4
d_gene: NA
CDR3aa: CSVESGSKNIQYF

v_gene: TRBV20-1
abundance: NA
j_gene: TRBJ2-7
d_gene: TRBD2
CDR3aa: CSATAGGPSYEQYF

v_gene: TRBV6-2/TRBV6-3
abundance: NA
j_gene: TRBJ2-1
d_gene: TRBD1
CDR3aa: CASSLGQRTYNEQFF

v_gene: TRBV4-3
abundance: NA
j_gene: TRBJ1-1
d_gene: NA
CDR3aa: CASSQDQQGFSTEAFF

v_gene: TRBV20-1
abundance: few
j_gene: TRBJ2-7
d_gene: NA
CDR3aa: CSAEPGLASYEQYF

v_gene: TRBV7-2
abundance: many
j_gene: TRBJ2-1
d_gene: NA
CDR3aa: CASSPSRGGYEQFF

v_gene: TRBV5-1
abundance: few
j_gene: TRBJ2-7
d_gene: TRBD2
CDR3aa: CASSPGLAGGWYEQYF

v_gene: TRBV18
abundance: NA
j_gene: TRBJ2-3
d_gene: NA
CDR3aa: CASSPPEGRDTQYF

v_gene: TRBV2
abundance: once
j_gene: TRBJ1-1
d_gene: TRBD1
CDR3aa: CASRDRGRLGTEAFF

v_gene: TRBV5-5
abundance: few
j_gene: TRBJ1-6
d_gene: NA
CDR3aa: CASSLEGSPLHF

v_gene: TRBV4-2
abundance: NA
j_gene: TRBJ2-5
d_gene: TRBD1
CDR3aa: CASSRMTGQEAETQYF

v_gene: TRBV7-2
abundance: many
j_gene: TRBJ1-3
d_gene: NA
CDR3aa: CASSWVSGNTIYF

v_gene: TRBV10-3
abundance: many
j_gene: TRBJ2-2
d_gene: TRBD2
CDR3aa: CAISDAAGGPATGELFF

v_gene: TRBV7-6
abundance: few
j_gene: TRBJ2-7
d_gene: NA
CDR3aa: CASSFHSRARSLSYEQYF

v_gene: TRBV7-9
abundance: NA
j_gene: TRBJ2-1
d_gene: NA
CDR3aa: CATTPGFSYNEQFF

v_gene: TRBV28
abundance: many
j_gene: TRBJ1-5
d_gene: TRBD1
CDR3aa: CASSLETGNQPQHF

v_gene: TRBV5-4
abundance: many
j_gene: TRBJ1-2
d_gene: NA
CDR3aa: CASSPGARSDYGYTF

v_gene: TRBV20-1
abundance: few
j_gene: TRBJ2-2
d_gene: NA
CDR3aa: CSAIGHSNTGELFF

v_gene: TRBV28
abundance: NA
j_gene: TRBJ2-3
d_gene: TRBD2
CDR3aa: CASSTNSGGPPAQYF